This TCR beta chain appears in the sequencing data of a study of T cell clonality in common variable immunodeficiency (dated by TCRdb to the mid-2010s). CVID samples and control samples contributed equivalent amounts of genomic DNA as sequencing input. For every sample, a 60 bp segment covering the rearranged TCRbeta CDR3 region was amplified and then sequenced. The immunoSEQ assay, a bias-corrected multiplex PCR combined with high-throughput sequencing, was used to amplify TCRbeta. On the authors' methods: Every unique nucleotide sequence was considered a clone and was annotated with V, D and J genes, copy number and frequency. Sequences were labeled productive if in frame, and non-productive if out of frame or containing stop codons. As previously described, clonality was calculated on the basis of Shannon's entropy. The predicted amino acid sequences of productive clones were used to derive mean CDR3 Kyte-Doolittle hydropathy. Scaled V gene usage was hierarchically clustered using Manhattan distance and complete linkage with the R hclust function. Sharing of clones by CDR3 amino acid sequence was evaluated by resampling 12 repertoires per group over 100 rounds. The repertoires were screened for approximately 72 published EBV-specific TCRbeta sequences and approximately 240 published CMV-specific TCRbeta sequences. A couple of CVID samples yielding fewer than 10,000 sequences were excluded from analysis, leaving more than 35 CVID repertoires. TCRdb stores this immuneACCESS table with in-frame sequences only. Part of the clones is absent; in the studies checked, under half of the shortfall reflects unresolved V genes, and no reason is known for the rest. V, J and clone size were drawn from that table, and D and trimming were deduced from the DNA. This sample is represented by some 27,000 clones, with no singletons among them. The ten largest clones capture approximately 3% of the sample.

The germline V gene provides CDR1 SQVTM and CDR2 ANQGSEA. There are 15 amino acids in the CDR3, from cysteine to phenylalanine inclusive. The DNA has 36 bases, all within the CDR3, and is read from base 1. At the junction V is shortened by 3 bases and J by 7 bases, with 21 bases in between. Results the study describes overall, beyond this receptor: CVID subjects shared fewer TCRbeta clones with each other than healthy controls did (p < 0.0001). Reportedly, TCRbeta sequences from CVID had fewer deletions and N-nucleotide insertions, and highly modified clones with 13 or more V deletions were absent from CVID. Differences among patients in the CVID cohort limited the correlations between repertoire features and clinical complications. TCRbeta clonality was higher in CVID subjects than in healthy controls (t-test p = 0.018), and the increase was most characteristic of about a third of subjects. According to the authors, figuring out what caused the increased clonality in CVID would require sequencing the repertoires of T cell subpopulations. Despite equal DNA input, controls averaged roughly 80,000 unique sequences per sample versus about 31,547 in CVID samples.

Standard criteria, namely reduction of serum IgG, IgA and/or IgM below the normal range together with specific antibody deficiency, were applied for the diagnosis of CVID. The CVID group comprised 40 to 45 subjects, 15 female and around 30 male, aged roughly 9 to 65 years with a mean age of roughly 43. Predominantly Caucasian heritage was noted among both the CVID patients and the healthy controls. At the time of study participation, every CVID subject had been on replacement immunoglobulin therapy for one year or longer. At the time of blood collection, no CVID subject was ill or was being treated with immunomodulatory or immunosuppressive medication. Heparinized peripheral whole blood samples of about 5 to 8.5 ml were collected from each donor. TCRbeta CDR3 repertoires were sequenced from genomic DNA of adults with common variable immune deficiency (CVID) and healthy adult controls. To isolate peripheral blood mononuclear cells, diluted blood was subjected to density centrifugation over Hypaque 1077 or Ficoll-Paque. Genomic DNA was extracted from unsorted mononuclear cells by Qiagen column purification or by a centrifugation-based method.

The table lists this clone with many counts. The specificity of this receptor is unknown. The read stops 3 residues short of the end of the CDR3; the missing end is completed from the germline J gene. This sequence uses TRBV29-1 and TRBJ1-2; a tentative D match to TRBD1 spans 6 bases. This sequence was found in a human donor with common variable immunodeficiency. Sequenced: peripheral blood mononuclear cells. The CDR3 reads CSVDVGGRDTGGYTF. The part of the CDR3 DNA that was read is TGCAGCGTTGATGTCGGTGGCAGGGACACAGGTGGC.